This T cell receptor beta chain was recorded in a study of early stage breast cancer tumors. Study-level information: Seven or eight ER+/PR+/HER2- tumors were invasive ductal; a few were invasive lobular.

The repertoire was sequenced with immunoSEQ multiplex PCR; TCRdb's copy has only in-frame clones and lacks some. The profile covers tens of thousands of clones, with roughly four fifths appearing a single time and 4.7% taken by the ten largest. This clone has only a few counts. This CDR3 has 13 amino acids. V lost 3 bases, J lost 3 bases, and 8 bases lay in between. Germline V gene sequence: CDR1 MNHEY, CDR2 SMNVEV (reference sequence). Sequenced sample: blood. The TCR comes from a person aged 40 to 49 with breast cancer. The chain has TRBV27 and TRBJ1-1; perhaps TRBD1 as D (5 bases). The CDR3 coding sequence is TGTGCCAGCAGTTTTACCAGGGACACTGAAGCTTTCTTT. As protein: CASSFTRDTEAFF.